A selection of T cell receptor beta chains follows, all from one sample in a study of T cell clones after liver transplantation. Clones were read by immunoSEQ multiplex PCR, and TCRdb kept only the in-frame ones, dropping some. This repertoire shows around 110,000 clones, about nine tenths found once; its top ten account for about 0.8%. The source was CD4+ T cells from blood, collected 12 months after liver transplant. These receptors all come from a human patient who received a liver transplant. These T cells may partly come from the graft donor. The CDR3 runs from the conserved cysteine through the conserved F or W. The order of the fields is V gene, D gene, J gene, clone size, CDR3 DNA, CDR3 protein. D genes are given only for firm matches. A clone size is listed for some rows: how often the clone was seen (once, few, many), or a class if it is expanded.

v_gene: TRBV18; d_gene: .; j_gene: TRBJ2-5; abundance: .; CDR3nt: TGTGCCAGCTCGCCAGCCCTCCGGGAGACCCAGTACTTC; CDR3aa: CASSPALRETQYF
v_gene: TRBV19; d_gene: TRBD1; j_gene: TRBJ1-1; abundance: .; CDR3nt: TGTGCCAGTAGGGAGGACAGGGAAGGCGCTGAAGCTTTCTTT; CDR3aa: CASREDREGAEAFF
v_gene: TRBV5-6; d_gene: TRBD1; j_gene: TRBJ2-7; abundance: .; CDR3nt: TGTGCCAGCAGTTTTGACAGGGGGCGATCCTACGAGCAGTACTTC; CDR3aa: CASSFDRGRSYEQYF
v_gene: TRBV28; d_gene: .; j_gene: TRBJ1-1; abundance: .; CDR3nt: TGTGCCAGCAGTTTATTGGCAGGAAGATCAATGAACACTGAAGCTTTCTTT; CDR3aa: CASSLLAGRSMNTEAFF
v_gene: TRBV5-6; d_gene: TRBD2; j_gene: TRBJ2-1; abundance: .; CDR3nt: TGTGCCAGCAGCCCAACGCGACTAGCGGGGAGCTCCTACAATGAGCAGTTCTTC; CDR3aa: CASSPTRLAGSSYNEQFF
v_gene: TRBV18; d_gene: .; j_gene: TRBJ1-5; abundance: .; CDR3nt: TGTGCCAGCTCCTCTATGAGGGGCGATCAGCCCCAGCATTTT; CDR3aa: CASSSMRGDQPQHF
v_gene: TRBV29-1; d_gene: TRBD1; j_gene: TRBJ2-7; abundance: .; CDR3nt: TGCAGCGCTGGACAGGGGGCCTGGGAGCAGTACTTC; CDR3aa: CSAGQGAWEQYF
v_gene: TRBV9; d_gene: .; j_gene: TRBJ1-4; abundance: .; CDR3nt: TGTGCCAGCAGTCCCGGCAGCAGTAATGAAAAACTGTTTTTT; CDR3aa: CASSPGSSNEKLFF
v_gene: TRBV29-1; d_gene: .; j_gene: TRBJ2-7; abundance: .; CDR3nt: TGCAGCGTTACCCCGGGTCCCCCCTACGAGCAGTACTTC; CDR3aa: CSVTPGPPYEQYF
v_gene: TRBV5-4; d_gene: .; j_gene: TRBJ2-3; abundance: .; CDR3nt: TGTGCCAGCAGCGCCGGGACACCAAGCACAGATACGCAGTATTTT; CDR3aa: CASSAGTPSTDTQYF
v_gene: TRBV25-1; d_gene: TRBD2; j_gene: TRBJ2-1; abundance: .; CDR3nt: TGTGCCAGCAGACTAGCGGGAGGGGACAATGAGCAGTTCTTC; CDR3aa: CASRLAGGDNEQFF
v_gene: TRBV7-2; d_gene: .; j_gene: TRBJ2-7; abundance: few; CDR3nt: TGTGCCAGCAGCTTAATCCCGCCGCCCTCCGAGCAGTACTTC; CDR3aa: CASSLIPPPSEQYF
v_gene: TRBV2; d_gene: .; j_gene: TRBJ1-3; abundance: .; CDR3nt: TGTGCCAGCAGTGATGTCTCGCGGTACTCTGGAAACACCATATATTTT; CDR3aa: CASSDVSRYSGNTIYF
v_gene: TRBV27; d_gene: TRBD1; j_gene: TRBJ2-2; abundance: .; CDR3nt: TGTGCCAGCAGTCCATTTCGGACAGGGAAGGGCGGGGAGCTGTTTTTT; CDR3aa: CASSPFRTGKGGELFF
v_gene: TRBV30; d_gene: .; j_gene: TRBJ1-4; abundance: .; CDR3nt: TGTGCCTGGAGTGTGGGAGGGACTAATGAAAAACTGTTTTTT; CDR3aa: CAWSVGGTNEKLFF
v_gene: TRBV19; d_gene: .; j_gene: TRBJ2-2; abundance: .; CDR3nt: TGTGCCGTTTCTCAAGCGGCCAACACCGGGGAGCTGTTTTTT; CDR3aa: CAVSQAANTGELFF
v_gene: TRBV28; d_gene: TRBD1; j_gene: TRBJ2-7; abundance: .; CDR3nt: TGTGCCAGCAGTTGGGATACAGGGGCCCCCTCCTACGAGCAGTACTTC; CDR3aa: CASSWDTGAPSYEQYF
v_gene: TRBV6-1; d_gene: TRBD2; j_gene: TRBJ2-3; abundance: .; CDR3nt: TGTGCCAGCAGTGAAGCACTTCTCGGACTAGCGGGGAGCACAGATACGCAGTATTTT; CDR3aa: CASSEALLGLAGSTDTQYF
v_gene: TRBV6-6; d_gene: .; j_gene: TRBJ1-2; abundance: .; CDR3nt: TGTGCCAGCAGTCCGCAGGGGAACTATGGCTACACCTTC; CDR3aa: CASSPQGNYGYTF
v_gene: TRBV12-5; d_gene: .; j_gene: TRBJ2-7; abundance: once; CDR3nt: TGTGCTAGTGGTTTGGTACCGGCTACCTACGAGCAGTACTTC; CDR3aa: CASGLVPATYEQYF
v_gene: TRBV10-3; d_gene: .; j_gene: TRBJ1-2; abundance: .; CDR3nt: TGTGCCATCAGTGGCGGACAGAGAGGATATGGCTACACCTTC; CDR3aa: CAISGGQRGYGYTF
v_gene: TRBV2; d_gene: .; j_gene: TRBJ2-7; abundance: .; CDR3nt: TGTGCCAGTATAGTGGGGGCAGCCAGCTCCTACGAGCAGTACTTC; CDR3aa: CASIVGAASSYEQYF
v_gene: TRBV9; d_gene: TRBD2; j_gene: TRBJ2-3; abundance: .; CDR3nt: TGTGCCAGCAGCTCCCGACTAGCGGGCACAGATACGCAGTATTTT; CDR3aa: CASSSRLAGTDTQYF
v_gene: TRBV7-2; d_gene: TRBD2; j_gene: TRBJ2-3; abundance: .; CDR3nt: TGTGCCAGCAGCCCGACTAGCGGGAGGGGGGCAGATACGCAGTATTTT; CDR3aa: CASSPTSGRGADTQYF
v_gene: TRBV7-8; d_gene: TRBD2; j_gene: TRBJ2-5; abundance: .; CDR3nt: TGTGCCAGCAGGAGCCTAGCGGACCTGTACCAAGAGACCCAGTACTTC; CDR3aa: CASRSLADLYQETQYF
v_gene: TRBV5-6; d_gene: .; j_gene: TRBJ2-7; abundance: few; CDR3nt: TGTGCCAGCAGCTTGAATGGCTACGAGCAGTACTTC; CDR3aa: CASSLNGYEQYF
v_gene: TRBV18; d_gene: .; j_gene: TRBJ1-5; abundance: .; CDR3nt: TGTGCCAGCTCACTAGCAGCGAATCAGCCCCAGCATTTT; CDR3aa: CASSLAANQPQHF
v_gene: TRBV19; d_gene: .; j_gene: TRBJ1-1; abundance: .; CDR3nt: TGTGCCAGTAGTACCCCTACCTTGGGGAGAAACACTGAAGCTTTCTTT; CDR3aa: CASSTPTLGRNTEAFF
v_gene: TRBV29-1; d_gene: .; j_gene: TRBJ1-1; abundance: .; CDR3nt: TGCAGCGTTGGGGGAGGGATGAACACTGAAGCTTTCTTT; CDR3aa: CSVGGGMNTEAFF
v_gene: TRBV30; d_gene: TRBD2; j_gene: TRBJ2-5; abundance: .; CDR3nt: TGTGCCTGGGGAGCGGGAGGTAGCGTCGGGGAGACCCAGTACTTC; CDR3aa: CAWGAGGSVGETQYF
v_gene: TRBV28; d_gene: .; j_gene: TRBJ2-1; abundance: .; CDR3nt: TGTGCCAGCAGTCCGCAGGGAACCCCCCACAATGAGCAGTTCTTC; CDR3aa: CASSPQGTPHNEQFF
v_gene: TRBV28; d_gene: .; j_gene: TRBJ2-1; abundance: once; CDR3nt: TGTGCCAGCAGTTCTTATAGCGTTAGCTCCTACAATGAGCAGTTCTTC; CDR3aa: CASSSYSVSSYNEQFF
v_gene: TRBV19; d_gene: .; j_gene: TRBJ2-3; abundance: .; CDR3nt: TGTGCCAGTAGTATCTTTGGGGTTACTAGCACAGATACGCAGTATTTT; CDR3aa: CASSIFGVTSTDTQYF
v_gene: TRBV28; d_gene: .; j_gene: TRBJ2-5; abundance: .; CDR3nt: TGTGCCAGCAGTTTACGTTCGCCAGGTGGAGAGACCCAGTACTTC; CDR3aa: CASSLRSPGGETQYF
v_gene: TRBV5-1; d_gene: .; j_gene: TRBJ1-4; abundance: .; CDR3nt: TGCGCCAGCAGCCCGGACACTTCAACTAATGAAAAACTGTTTTTT; CDR3aa: CASSPDTSTNEKLFF
v_gene: TRBV2; d_gene: .; j_gene: TRBJ1-3; abundance: medium-sized; CDR3nt: TGTGCCAGCAGTGAGAGGCGCCTCTCTGGAAACACCATATATTTT; CDR3aa: CASSERRLSGNTIYF
v_gene: TRBV5-1; d_gene: .; j_gene: TRBJ1-2; abundance: .; CDR3nt: TGCGCCAGGGGACCTATAGCTAACTATGGCTACACCTTC; CDR3aa: CARGPIANYGYTF
v_gene: TRBV7-3; d_gene: TRBD2; j_gene: TRBJ2-5; abundance: .; CDR3nt: TGTGCCAGCAGCTTAGGACTAGCGGGAGTGGAGACCCAGTACTTC; CDR3aa: CASSLGLAGVETQYF
v_gene: TRBV29-1; d_gene: TRBD1; j_gene: TRBJ1-1; abundance: medium-sized; CDR3nt: TGCAGCGTTGTAGCAGGGGGCACTGAAGCTTTCTTT; CDR3aa: CSVVAGGTEAFF
v_gene: TRBV7-3; d_gene: .; j_gene: TRBJ1-1; abundance: .; CDR3nt: TGTGCCAGCAGCTTAACGTCCGGAGCCAACACTGAAGCTTTCTTT; CDR3aa: CASSLTSGANTEAFF
v_gene: TRBV18; d_gene: .; j_gene: TRBJ2-2; abundance: .; CDR3nt: TGTGCCAGCTCACCGGGGGCTAGCGTGAACACCGGGGAGCTGTTTTTT; CDR3aa: CASSPGASVNTGELFF
v_gene: TRBV10-3; d_gene: .; j_gene: TRBJ1-2; abundance: .; CDR3nt: TGTGCCATCAGTGAGTCCGACAGCTCGGATGGCTACACCTTC; CDR3aa: CAISESDSSDGYTF
v_gene: TRBV7-8; d_gene: .; j_gene: TRBJ2-1; abundance: .; CDR3nt: TGTGCCAGCAGCTTACGACTCGGGGGCTCCTACAATGAGCAGTTCTTC; CDR3aa: CASSLRLGGSYNEQFF
v_gene: TRBV5-5; d_gene: TRBD1; j_gene: TRBJ2-5; abundance: once; CDR3nt: TGTGCCAGCAGCTTGGCACCCGACAGGGGGGGAGAGACCCAGTACTTC; CDR3aa: CASSLAPDRGGETQYF
v_gene: TRBV30; d_gene: TRBD1; j_gene: TRBJ2-7; abundance: .; CDR3nt: TGTGCCTGGAGTGTTGGGACAGGGGACGAGCAGTACTTC; CDR3aa: CAWSVGTGDEQYF
v_gene: TRBV6-5; d_gene: TRBD1; j_gene: TRBJ1-5; abundance: .; CDR3nt: TGTGCCAGCAGACCGACAGGGAACCCCAATCAGCCCCAGCATTTT; CDR3aa: CASRPTGNPNQPQHF
v_gene: TRBV2; d_gene: .; j_gene: TRBJ1-1; abundance: .; CDR3nt: TGTGCCAGCAACCAACAGGGAGAAAGCACTGAAGCTTTCTTT; CDR3aa: CASNQQGESTEAFF
v_gene: TRBV6-5; d_gene: .; j_gene: TRBJ2-5; abundance: .; CDR3nt: TGTGCCAGCAGTTACTCGACAGCACAAGAGACCCAGTACTTC; CDR3aa: CASSYSTAQETQYF
v_gene: TRBV29-1; d_gene: .; j_gene: TRBJ1-1; abundance: .; CDR3nt: TGCAGCGTTTTGAAGGCCGGGATGGGAGCTTTCTTT; CDR3aa: CSVLKAGMGAFF
v_gene: TRBV4-3; d_gene: .; j_gene: TRBJ1-1; abundance: once; CDR3nt: TGCGCCAGCAGCCAAGTGGCCGCCCAGACCTTAGGTGCGGCTTTCTTT; CDR3aa: CASSQVAAQTLGAAFF
v_gene: TRBV7-2; d_gene: .; j_gene: TRBJ1-1; abundance: .; CDR3nt: TGTGCCAGCAGCGCGGATGTGAACACTGAAGCTTTCTTT; CDR3aa: CASSADVNTEAFF
v_gene: TRBV7-8; d_gene: .; j_gene: TRBJ1-1; abundance: .; CDR3nt: TGTGCCAGCAGCTTCGTGGACGGGGGAAACACTGAAGCTTTCTTT; CDR3aa: CASSFVDGGNTEAFF